This entry is about one TCR beta chain. The data belong to a study of T cells in localized non-small cell lung cancer. The CDR3 sequence is 13 residues long. Germline lookup yields CDR1 GTSNPN and CDR2 SVGIG (reference sequence). The V gene lost 0 bases and the J gene lost 10 bases, with 13 bases spanning the gap. TCRdb's table, derived via immunoSEQ multiplex PCR, lists solely in-frame clones and lacks some. The repertoire includes 28,000 or so clones, over 75% of them detected once, and approximately 10% sits in the top ten. This rearrangement joins TRBV30 to TRBJ2-1; weak D call: TRBD2 (6 bases). The input for sequencing was peripheral blood, taken before any cancer treatment. The receptor's source is a man aged 35 to 70 with stage III squamous cell lung carcinoma. This CDR3 reads CAWSVVGGTEQFF. The CDR3 DNA reads as TGTGCCTGGAGTGTAGTGGGCGGGACGGAGCAGTTCTTC.